This T cell receptor beta chain was sequenced during a study of blood T cell repertoires in COVID-19. Study-level information: T cells, B-cell-depleted T cells, or PBMCs provided the cDNA or gDNA that served as material.

As originally analysed: It was from reference gene primer amplification that nucleated cell counts were estimated. Clones were sequenced by immunoSEQ multiplex PCR, and TCRdb holds only the in-frame ones, with some missing. V, J and clone size were drawn from that table, and D and trimming were deduced from the DNA. Of around 95,000 clones detected, roughly nine tenths appear once; the ten largest clones hold 2% to 2.5%. Per germline, CDR1 LNHDA and CDR2 SQIVND (reference sequence). V shed 2 bases and J shed 3 bases, with 4 bases lying between them. The CDR3 consists of 13 residues. The chain links TRBV19 to TRBJ2-2; D unclear. The material sequenced was peripheral blood. The receptor was derived from a man in his fifties or sixties with active COVID-19. In DNA form, the CDR3 reads TGTGCCAGTAGTATACTTCACACCGGGGAGCTGTTTTTT. Amino acid sequence: CASSILHTGELFF.